This T cell receptor beta chain was identified in a study of CD4 T cells in relation to SARS-CoV-2 and coronaviruses. Study-wide background: ViraFEST: roughly ten-day antigen culture of PBMCs, then TCR beta CDR3 sequencing. Controls used an HIV-1 Nef peptide pool or no peptide.

Study results and limitations: Pre-pandemic and post-infection samples never came from the same donor. This crossreactivity analysis covered spike protein alone, no other viral proteins.

Of note for this clone: Its specificity is unknown.

Before the COVID-19 pandemic, during about 2011-2019, CD4+ T cells were taken from unexposed donors. CD4+ T cells were isolated from the cells after more than 8 days of culture. Profiled with immunoSEQ multiplex PCR; TCRdb holds only in-frame clones, not every one. The repertoire has 20,000 to 30,000 clones, around two thirds of them found once; the top ten carry about a fifth. The sequenced sample consisted of CD4+ T cells from PBMCs, cultured in vitro. The sequence was obtained from a human donor in good health.

The CDR3 DNA reads as TGTGCCAGTACCCCGAAGTATGGAAGCCGGGACATCCATAATCGGCCCCTCCACTTT. As protein: CASTPKYGSRDIHNRPLHF. This chain uses TRBV19 with TRBJ1-6, with D perhaps TRBD1 (6 bases). This CDR3 comprises 19 residues. Trimming took off 7 bases at V and 13 bases at J, with 35 bases between the two ends. Germline V gene lookup returns CDR1 LNHDA and CDR2 SQIVND (reference sequence).